This T cell receptor beta chain derives from a study of shared clonotypes between healthy human individuals (dated by TCRdb to 2018 to 2020). For context, the study as a whole: A few men and a couple of women, aged 18 to 49 years, made up the cohort. For each donor, three plates each were used for CD4 naive and CD4 memory, two plates were used for CD8 naive, and one plate was used for CD8 memory. Leukapheresis yielded between about 0.9 and 9 billion PBMCs per donor. To estimate repertoire size and how much clonotypes are shared between individuals, the study performed deep sequencing of blood TCR repertoires from about five healthy adults. Different laboratories and diverse techniques were used to prepare libraries and sequence TCR repertoires, to increase sequencing depth and limit assay-specific biases.

The donors were healthy, HIV-negative adults who had no recently reported acute infections or vaccinations. All donors were Caucasian adults living in Nashville, Tennessee, USA. CD4+ T cells were enriched by magnetic negative selection, after which naive cells were positively selected on CD45RA and the negative fraction was taken as the memory subset. After blood collection by leukapheresis, PBMCs were isolated using Ficoll-Histopaque density gradient centrifugation and then cryopreserved in the vapor phase of liquid nitrogen. Purity and quantity of every magnetically sorted T cell population were checked by analytical flow cytometry. Genomic DNA was isolated from each sorted fraction and quantified by UV absorbance on a Nanodrop 2000c. TCR CDR3 regions were amplified from genomic DNA by multiplex PCR using the deep immunoSEQ assay. Extracted genomic DNA from each cell subset was spread evenly across all wells of several immunoSEQ 96-well plates, with each plate serving as a replicate. For sorted subsets, around 200 ng genomic DNA, equal to 30,000 or so T cell genomes, was loaded into each replicate PCR. Purified libraries were measured with a Qubit 3.0 fluorometer, size-checked on a Bioanalyzer 2100, and measured again with the KAPA Library Quantification kit. Every immunoSEQ 96-well plate was sequenced on a separate single-read 150-cycle Illumina NextSeq 550 flow cell. Per the source publication's procedure: Because the immunoSEQ output held only junctional sequences and lacked quality scores, the filtering could not match the filtering applied to full-length reads. To assign V/J genes and CDR3, sequences were annotated using PyIR, a Python wrapper for IgBLAST v1.9, with IMGT germline references. Any read was removed if the V/J assignment was weak (E-value above 1e-6), the CDR3 was missing, or the read contained stop codons, out-of-frame junctions, or ambiguous translated residues. A V3J clonotype was defined by an identical inferred V gene, J gene, and CDR3 amino acid sequence. Percentage overlap between repertoires was computed as shared unique clonotypes divided by the size of the smaller repertoire. RTK rarefaction, the Chao1 estimator, and Recon v2.1 estimates of unobserved clonotypes were used to assess repertoire richness. OLGA was used to compute generation probabilities for all TCRbeta clonotypes that the gDNA method yielded from four donors. TCRdb carries this immuneACCESS record with in-frame sequences only. Its versions omit some clonotypes, under half of them owing to an unresolved V gene in the studies checked, with the rest unexplained. The V and J calls and clone size come from that table; D and trimming were worked out from the DNA. Counted in this sample were some 2 million clones; roughly 95% of them appeared once. Jointly, the top ten make up 0.1% to 0.15% of the sample.

On the study overall, not on this receptor specifically: Because the study included only a small number of donors, the genetic and exposure-history diversity represented was limited. Compared with non-shared clonotypes, the clonotypes found in all four sorted-subset donors had higher generation probabilities. Rarefaction of sorted-subset datasets indicated incomplete sequencing despite the large sequencing depth. Sampling was restricted to blood, and TCR repertoires in tissue are likely to differ from TCR repertoires in blood. Larger estimated clonotype richness was generally found for naive subsets than for memory subsets. Approximately 5% of naive CD4, around 3.5% of naive CD8, 2.3% of memory CD4, and more than 0.35% of memory CD8 clonotypes were shared across several donors. Pairwise subsampling led to the expectation that sequencing depth would affect the degree of clonotype sharing among donors.

Concerning this clone: No antigen is known for it. No base qualities exist here, and no much larger clone lies one base off it.

The source material was naive CD4+ T cells sorted from blood. The cell subset or site tag for this specimen amounts to: CD45RA+ positively selected. The receptor's source is a man between 18 and 29 years old in good health.

The CDR3 reads as follows: CASSFSDNSNQPQHF. In nucleotides, the sequence is TGTGCCAGCAGTTTTTCCGATAACAGCAATCAGCCCCAGCATTTT. The sequence links TRBV6-5 to TRBJ1-5; the D gene is unclear. V drops 4 bases and J drops 1 base, leaving 11 bases in between. The CDR3 holds 15 amino acids from the cysteine to the phenylalanine. The kept DNA is CDR3 alone, 45 bases in frame from the first base. For CDR1 and CDR2, the germline V gene lists MNHEY and SVGAGI.